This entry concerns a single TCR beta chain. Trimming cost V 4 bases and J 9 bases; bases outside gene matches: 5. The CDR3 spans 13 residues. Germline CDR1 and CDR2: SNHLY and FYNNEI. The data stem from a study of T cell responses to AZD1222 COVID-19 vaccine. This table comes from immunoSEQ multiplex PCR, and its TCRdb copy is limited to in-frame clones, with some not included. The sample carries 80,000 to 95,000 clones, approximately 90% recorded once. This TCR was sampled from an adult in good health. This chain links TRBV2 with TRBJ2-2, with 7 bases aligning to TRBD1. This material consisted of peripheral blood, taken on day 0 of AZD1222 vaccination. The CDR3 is CASSGGGGRELFF. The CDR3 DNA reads TGTGCCAGCAGTGGAGGGGGCGGGCGGGAGCTGTTTTTT.